The clone carrying this T cell receptor (beta chain) was counted between two and nine times. This sample is drawn from a study of shared clonotypes between healthy human individuals. Sequenced by immunoSEQ multiplex PCR; TCRdb stores in-frame clones only, minus some. The sample consists of about 2 million clones, roughly 94% of them appearing once. Germline CDR1 is SNHLY and CDR2 is FYNNEI. This CDR3 is 11 amino acids long. Trimming cost V 8 bases and J 2 bases, with 6 bases left between them. Naive-designated CD8 cells lacked CD45RO, were positively enriched for CCR7, and omitted terminally differentiated effector memory CD45RA+ cells.

The chain is built from TRBV2 and TRBJ1-2; D unclear. The specimen was naive CD8+ T cells sorted from blood. The TCR sequence derives from a man aged 18-30 years in good health. This CDR3 reads CASDENYGYTF. CDR3 sequence (DNA): TGTGCCAGCGACGAAAACTATGGCTACACCTTC.